This entry lists 23 T cell receptor beta chains sequenced from one sample in a study of T cells in Graves' hyperthyroidism and ophthalmopathy. Amplification yielded TCR beta CDR3 regions, with RNA transcripts as the source. The study used the HTBI primer set for a first-round RT-PCR of the TCR CDR3. TCRdb reanalysed the multiplex PCR reads using MiXCR and keeps one entry per CDR3 protein. The sample has about 550,000 distinct CDR3 sequences, roughly 20% seen once; the top ten hold approximately 25%. Sequenced sample: blood. The receptors stem from a man between 18 and 35 years old with Graves' hyperthyroidism.

The sample holds many counts of this clonotype. The chain has TRBV3-1 and TRBJ1-1, with D unclear. Germline CDR1 LGHDT, CDR2 YNNKEL (reference sequence). V was shortened by 1 base and J by 4 bases, with 7 bases between the two germline ends. The CDR3 is 13 residues long. CDR3 DNA sequence: TGTGCCAGCAGCCAAGGATTAGGCACTGAAGCTTTCTTT. As protein: CASSQGLGTEAFF.

Many counts were recorded for this clonotype. V usage is TRBV5-1 and J usage is TRBJ1-2; D remains unclear. V was clipped by 2 bases and J by 4 bases, with 9 bases between them. Per germline, CDR1 SGHRS and CDR2 YFSETQ. The CDR3 sequence is 13 residues long. The CDR3 bases are TGCGCCAGCAGCTTCCAGGAACTCTATGGCTACACCTTC. Translation: CASSFQELYGYTF.

The table lists this clonotype with many counts. The chain recombines TRBV12-3 or TRBV12-4 with TRBJ1-1; D gene ambiguous. The CDR3 contains 13 residues. The V gene lost 1 base and the J gene lost 3 bases, with 6 bases spanning the gap. The CDR3 nucleotides read TGTGCCAGCAGTTTAGTAGGGTACACTGAAGCTTTCTTT. It encodes CASSLVGYTEAFF.

This clonotype was picked up many times. The chain links TRBV12-3 or TRBV12-4 to TRBJ1-1, with no clear D. The CDR3 runs to 14 residues. V was shortened by 3 bases and J by 1 base, with 9 bases between the two germline ends. The CDR3 DNA sequence: TGTGCCAGCAGTTTTTTAGGTGGGAACACTGAAGCTTTCTTT. Amino acids: CASSFLGGNTEAFF.

This clonotype showed up just once. A clone one base away is much larger, so this may be a read error. The chain joins TRBV20-1 to TRBJ1-2, with TRBD1 as a possible D gene (5 bases). With 7 bases removed from V and 4 bases from J, the gap between germline ends came to 22 bases. CDR1 and CDR2 from the germline V gene are DFQATT and SNEGSKA (reference sequence). There are 15 residues in the CDR3. The CDR3 DNA sequence: TGCAGTGTAAAAAATCGGGGACGGACCTTCTATGGCTACACCTTC. As protein: CSVKNRGRTFYGYTF.

This clonotype was counted only a few times. The chain employs TRBV5-1 and TRBJ1-1; 8 bases align to TRBD1. Trimming took 0 bases from V and 4 from J; bases not matched to a gene: 11. This CDR3 contains 17 residues. Germline V gene lookup returns CDR1 SGHRS and CDR2 YFSETQ. The CDR3 DNA reads TGCGCCAGCAGCTTGGGGACAGGGCTGGGGACCCTCACTGAAGCTTTCTTT. This codes for CASSLGTGLGTLTEAFF.

CDR3 protein: CASSQGAFSGNTIYF. The CDR3 DNA is TGTGCCAGCAGCCAAGGGGCTTTCTCTGGAAACACCATATATTTT. The rearrangement joins TRBV3-1 to TRBJ1-3, with D uncertain. The CDR3 contains 15 residues. The germline V gene encodes CDR1 LGHDT and CDR2 YNNKEL (reference sequence). V shed 1 base and J shed 0 bases, with 7 bases lying between them. The whole variable domain, filled in from reference TRBV3-1 and TRBJ1-3, reads DTAVSQTPKYLVTQMGNDKSIKCEQNLGHDTMYWYKQDSKKFLKIMFSYNNKELIINETVPNRFSPKSPDKAHLNLHINSLELGDSAVYFCASSQGAFSGNTIYFGEGSWLTVV.

Concerning this clonotype: Just one base apart from a much larger clone, this may be a read error. The chain has TRBV28 and TRBJ2-2; 7 positions agree with TRBD1. Germline CDR1 reads MDHEN; CDR2 reads SYDVKM. The CDR3 is 15 amino acids. The CDR3 sequence: CASSYGQVIFGELCF. DNA for the CDR3: TGTGCCAGCAGTTACGGACAGGTGATATTCGGGGAGCTGTGTTTT. The whole variable domain, remainder taken from reference TRBV28 and TRBJ2-2, is DVKVTQSSRYLVKRTGEKVFLECVQDMDHENMFWYRQDPGLGLRLIYFSYDVKMKEKGDIPEGYSVSREKKERFSLILESASTNQTSMYLCASSYGQVIFGELCFGEGSRLTVL.

At least ten counts were recorded for this clonotype. The rearrangement uses TRBV18 and TRBJ2-7, with D perhaps given as TRBD1 or TRBD2 (5 bases each). From germline, CDR1 is KGHSH and CDR2 LQKENI. CDR3 length: 14 amino acids. Trimming took off 3 bases at V and 3 bases at J, with 12 bases between the two ends. The CDR3 DNA sequence: TGTGCCAGCTCACCTACCGGGACGAACTACGAGCAGTACTTC. Translating it yields CASSPTGTNYEQYF.

This clonotype occurred many times. CDR3 in DNA: TGCAGCGTTGCGGAGGGGAACAATCAGCCCCAGCATTTT. This sequence encodes CSVAEGNNQPQHF. The V gene is TRBV29-1, the J gene TRBJ1-5, with D perhaps TRBD1 (5 bases). V lost 4 bases to trimming and J lost 3 bases, with 10 bases between them. From germline, CDR1 is SQVTM and CDR2 ANQGSEA. This CDR3 has 13 amino acids.

There are a few counts of this clonotype. This chain uses TRBV4-1 with TRBJ1-1; 9 bases line up with TRBD1. The CDR3 spans 16 residues. The V segment lost 1 base and the J segment 8 bases; nucleotides outside the gene matches: 11. CDR1 and CDR2 (germline): MGHRA, YSYEKL. The CDR3 nucleotides are TGCGCCAGCAGCCAAGTTCCCGGGACAGGGAAGTTGGAAGCTTTCTTT. This encodes CASSQVPGTGKLEAFF.

The chain recombines TRBV7-8 with TRBJ2-7; the D gene is possibly TRBD1 (6 bases). The germline V and J ends were trimmed by 4 bases and 3 bases, with 19 bases remaining between them. The CDR3 is 16 amino acids. The germline gives CDR1 SGHVS, CDR2 FQNEAQ. CDR3 bases: TGTGCCAGCAGCTCGGGACCCACGCTGACAGGCTACGAGCAGTACTTC. Its translation is CASSSGPTLTGYEQYF.

This clonotype has at least ten counts. The chain carries TRBV29-1 and TRBJ2-7; TRBD1 matches at 8 bases. CDR1 SQVTM and CDR2 ANQGSEA come from the germline V gene. CDR3 length: 13 amino acids. The V and J ends lost 1 base and 7 bases, in that order; junction bases with no gene match: 6. This chain's CDR3 is CSVEGQGAREQYF. Here the CDR3 DNA reads TGCAGCGTTGAAGGGCAGGGGGCGCGGGAGCAGTACTTC.

V gene TRBV6-1 combines with J gene TRBJ1-1; no firm D call. Trimming shortened V by 8 bases and J by 0 bases, and 16 bases separated the two germline ends. Per the germline V gene, CDR1 is MNHNS and CDR2 is SASEGT. The CDR3 runs to 15 residues. The CDR3 sequence: CASCRVGQMNTEAFF. CDR3 nucleotides: TGTGCCAGCTGTCGGGTTGGGCAGATGAACACTGAAGCTTTCTTT.

This clonotype came up many times. The chain is built from TRBV2 and TRBJ2-7; a possible D gene is TRBD1 (5 bases). V lost 8 bases and J lost 4, with 21 bases in between. CDR1 SNHLY and CDR2 FYNNEI come from the germline V gene. The CDR3 covers 15 residues. CDR3: CASETATEPLYEQYF. The CDR3 bases are TGTGCCAGCGAAACGGCGACAGAACCTTTGTACGAGCAGTACTTC.

This clonotype has a count of ten or more. V and J are TRBV11-1 and TRBJ1-1; 9 bases match TRBD1. The V gene's germline CDR1 is SGHAT and CDR2 FQDESV (reference sequence). The CDR3 extends over 16 amino acids. J gave up 5 bases and V 2 bases, and 9 bases lay outside the gene matches. The CDR3 protein is CASSLTPDRGSTEAFF. The DNA for the CDR3 is TGTGCCAGCAGCTTAACCCCAGACAGGGGGTCAACTGAAGCTTTCTTT.

The table lists this clonotype with many counts. The chain joins TRBV20-1 to TRBJ2-7, with D tentatively TRBD1 or TRBD2 (5 bases each). Germline V CDR1 and CDR2: DFQATT, SNEGSKA (reference sequence). V lost 6 bases, J lost 2 bases, and 14 bases lay in between. This CDR3 is 13 amino acids long. The CDR3 loop reads CSALAQGPYEQYF. In DNA form, the CDR3 reads TGCAGTGCCCTAGCCCAGGGACCCTACGAGCAGTACTTC.

This clonotype was seen at least ten times. The chain has TRBV2 and TRBJ1-3, with D possibly TRBD1 on 5 matching bases. The V gene lost 5 bases and the J gene lost 0 bases, with 11 bases spanning the gap. The CDR3 covers 15 residues. Germline assignment: CDR1 SNHLY and CDR2 FYNNEI. CDR3 sequence reads: CASSTGRFSGNTIYF. The CDR3 DNA is TGTGCCAGCAGTACAGGACGGTTCTCTGGAAACACCATATATTTT.

This clonotype was observed at least ten times. This chain links TRBV6-2 or TRBV6-3 with TRBJ2-2; 8 nucleotides align to TRBD1. Germline values: CDR1 MNHEY, CDR2 SVGEGT. The junction had 9 bases not matched to a gene; V was cut back by 8 bases and J by 1 base. CDR3 length: 16 amino acids. The CDR3, as DNA: TGTGCCAGCCGGCCCGCCGGGACAGGGAACACCGGGGAGCTGTTTTTT. The encoded protein is CASRPAGTGNTGELFF.

This clonotype was counted between two and nine times. The gene calls are TRBV9 and TRBJ2-2; D may match TRBD1 or TRBD2 (6 bases each). This CDR3 spans 17 amino acids. V lost 7 bases and J lost 5, with 24 bases in between. Germline V gives CDR1 SGDLS, CDR2 YYNGEE. CDR3 sequence reads: CASGGDGGRGLTGELFF. The CDR3 DNA follows: TGTGCCAGCGGCGGTGACGGGGGCAGGGGATTAACCGGGGAGCTGTTTTTT.

This clonotype has ten or more counts. The rearrangement links TRBV5-1 to TRBJ1-1; tentatively, D is TRBD1 (6 bases). Germline V gene sequence: CDR1 SGHRS, CDR2 YFSETQ. This CDR3 has 13 residues. Trimming cost V 4 bases and J 10 bases, with 17 bases left between them. CDR3 loop: CASSRDRQGAAFF. The CDR3 nucleotides are TGCGCCAGCAGCAGAGACAGGCAAGGGGCAGCTTTCTTT.

The CDR3 protein is CADRVRNTEAFF. DNA for the CDR3: TGTGCGGACAGGGTGAGGAACACTGAAGCTTTCTTT. The chain couples TRBV11-3 to TRBJ1-1, with TRBD1 matching 8 bases. The CDR3 extends over 12 amino acids. Germline V gives CDR1 SGHNT, CDR2 YENEEA.

The V gene is TRBV13, the J gene TRBJ1-1; TRBD1 might be the D (6 bases). The CDR3 is 17 amino acids. V shed 3 bases and J shed 3 bases, with 20 bases lying between them. The germline V gene encodes CDR1 PRHDT and CDR2 FYEKMQ (reference sequence). CDR3 region: CASSFQGLEFLDTEAFF. The CDR3 nucleotides read TGTGCCAGCAGCTTTCAGGGGCTGGAGTTTCTGGACACTGAAGCTTTCTTT.